This is a list of T cell receptor beta chains from one sample in a study of blood T cell repertoires in COVID-19. Profiling relied on immunoSEQ multiplex PCR, and the TCRdb table lists in-frame clones only, not all of them. Of more than 110,000 clones in the sample, about 87% were seen once. Material for sequencing was peripheral blood. The receptor set was obtained from a woman between 35 and 50 years old with acute or convalescent COVID-19. Each CDR3 is given with its conserved first and last residue. D genes are given only for firm matches. Not all rows give a size; the values are once, few, many and, for expanded clones, a class.

>TRBJ2-5|TRBD2|TRBV7-8|-
TGTGCCAGCAGCGCCTGGGGCGGGGGAGGCCAAGAGACCCAGTACTTC
CASSAWGGGGQETQYF
>TRBJ1-1|TRBD1|TRBV5-1|-
TGCGCCAGCAGCACACAGGGGGCGGACGTTCGGGTTTTT
CASSTQGADVRVF
>TRBJ2-1|-|TRBV21-1|few
TGTGCCAGCAGCTCCCTGGCGGGCAGCTCCTACAATGAGCAGTTCTTC
CASSSLAGSSYNEQFF
>TRBJ2-3|TRBD2|TRBV19|-
TGTGCCAGTAGCGGGAGGGCCGTTGGCACAGATACGCAGTATTTT
CASSGRAVGTDTQYF
>TRBJ2-1|-|TRBV9|-
TGTGCCAGCAGCGTAGCCCAGGGGAGCTCCTACAATGAGCAGTTCTTC
CASSVAQGSSYNEQFF
>TRBJ2-3|-|TRBV7-8|-
TGTGCCAGCAGCTTAATACGGGGGGCCAGAGATACGCAGTATTTT
CASSLIRGARDTQYF
>TRBJ1-5|-|TRBV7-8|-
TGTGCCAGCAGCTTAGGGGAGCACCGGGAACTCTTTAATCAGCCCCAGCATTTT
CASSLGEHRELFNQPQHF
>TRBJ1-1|-|TRBV7-9|-
TGTGCCAGCAGCTCCGGAGCAGGGGTCACTGAAGCTTTCTTT
CASSSGAGVTEAFF
>TRBJ2-2|TRBD1|TRBV28|-
TGTGCCAGCTGCATAAGACAGGGGGCTATAGGCGGGGAGCTGTTTTTT
CASCIRQGAIGGELFF
>TRBJ1-1|TRBD1|TRBV19|-
TGTGCCAGTAGTATCCTCGACAGGGGGCTGGGCACTGAAGCTTTCTTT
CASSILDRGLGTEAFF
>TRBJ2-1|-|TRBV4-2|-
TGTGCCAGCAGCCCCCGGAGGGGCCGGGACAATGAGCAGTTCTTC
CASSPRRGRDNEQFF
>TRBJ1-2|TRBD1|TRBV5-6|-
TGTGCCAGCAGCGATAAGGGGACAGGGGTCAACTATGGCTACACCTTC
CASSDKGTGVNYGYTF
>TRBJ2-1|TRBD1|TRBV19|-
TGTGCCAGTAGTAAGTCCCGGGACAGGGTTCGGCAGTTCTTC
CASSKSRDRVRQFF
>TRBJ1-1|-|TRBV20-1|-
TGCAGTGCTAGAGACTACACTGAAGCTTTCTTT
CSARDYTEAFF
>TRBJ2-5|-|TRBV28|-
TGTGCCAGCAGTGTGACGGGACAAGAGACCCAGTACTTC
CASSVTGQETQYF
>TRBJ1-4|-|TRBV6-5|-
TGTGCCAGCAGTTGGGGGCAGGGTGCAACTAATGAAAAACTGTTTTTT
CASSWGQGATNEKLFF
>TRBJ1-2|-|TRBV29-1|-
TGCAGCGCCCGGGAGGGTCTTTACTATGGCTACACCTTC
CSAREGLYYGYTF